This TCR beta chain appears in the sequencing data of a study of T cell responses to AZD1222 COVID-19 vaccine. Some clones are missing from TCRdb's copy, which holds only in-frame ones; the method was immunoSEQ multiplex PCR. The sample lists fewer than 150,000 clones; approximately 90% were seen once. The CDR3 totals 19 residues. Trimming took 4 bases from V and 0 from J; bases not matched to a gene: 18. CDR1 is MDHEN and CDR2 is SYDVKM in the germline V gene. This chain links TRBV28 with TRBJ2-7, with 7 nucleotides matching TRBD1. The source material was peripheral blood, sampled on day 0 of AZD1222 vaccination. The TCR comes from an adult in good health. The CDR3 loop reads CASSYFGRVGQASSYEQYF. Written as DNA, the CDR3 is TGTGCCAGCAGTTACTTCGGCCGTGTTGGACAGGCAAGCTCCTACGAGCAGTACTTC.